The sequence of this TCR beta chain was determined in a study of T-cell memory formation after mild COVID-19 (dated by TCRdb to the early 2020s). A note on the overall study: TCR sequence clusters from the two donors were found to be largely donor specific. T-cell clones expanding and contracting after mild COVID-19 in two donors were tracked by longitudinal TCRalpha and TCRbeta repertoire sequencing. Two young, previously healthy adult volunteers, one female and one male, were included in the cohort. What the research found in general, with its limitations: Clones that contracted from day 15 to 85 showed balanced CD4/CD8 phenotypes, whereas a second wave of clones that expanded from day 15 to 37 leaned towards CD4+. Some responding clones were detected in pre-infection memory, suggesting pre-existing cross-reactive memory T cells joined the SARS-CoV-2 response. SARS-CoV-2 specificity was not confirmed for the second-wave clones peaking on day 37. The study included only a couple of mild cases, and larger cohorts that include severe cases with pre-infection samples were judged to be necessary. Contracting CD4+ clones appeared mostly in the CM and EM memory subsets, whereas CD8+ clones were enriched in EMRA.

This clonotype was detected only a few times. Its cognate antigen has yet to be identified. Base qualities are missing; no much larger clone stands one base away. The data were produced on an Illumina NovaSeq 6000. cDNA libraries for TCRalpha and TCRbeta were prepared by 5'RACE using constant-segment primers, with sample barcodes and unique molecular identifiers added. RNA was extracted from every sample with Trizol reagent. Libraries were amplified in two PCR steps, with a second sample barcode and Illumina TruSeq adapters added in the second step. Libraries were sequenced on an Illumina NovaSeq with 2 x 150 bp paired-end reads. Turning to the authors' computational methods: Demultiplexing of reads and collapsing into UMI-guided consensus sequences were performed with migec v1.2.7. Using mixcr v2.1.11, UMI consensuses were aligned to TRA and TRB V and J templates and then assembled into clonotypes. A clonotype was counted as expanded or contracted only when both edgeR and NoisET called the clonotype significant, with the noise models trained on biological replicates. For edgeR calls, the cutoffs were a false discovery rate-adjusted p below 0.01 and a log2 fold-change threshold of 1. PCA with hierarchical clustering of max-normalized trajectories of the 1000 most abundant clonotypes was used as exploratory dynamics analysis. Separately sequenced CD4+ and CD8+ repertoires were used to assign the CD4 or CD8 phenotype of responding clones. The public reads were reanalyzed by TCRdb: fastp trimming at Q25, MiXCR alignment, in-frame beta chains only. Identical CDR3 proteins give one entry, which carries the most common genes and DNA. These V and J calls are TCRdb output, not the study's own analysis. The table for this sample lists about 130,000 distinct CDR3 sequences; about 6% of them were counted only once. Of the sample, 2.2% is held by the ten largest clones.

PBMCs were isolated by Ficoll-Paque density gradient centrifugation. V drops 4 bases and J drops 9 bases, leaving 8 bases in between. The CDR3 measures 11 amino acids from cysteine to phenylalanine. Just the 33-base CDR3 DNA is kept, in frame starting at base 1. Sequences SGDLS (CDR1) and YYNGEE (CDR2) are obtained from the germline V gene. Source material: PBMCs or a T cell subset sorted from them (not recorded which). The V gene is TRBV9 and the J gene is TRBJ2-1; the D segment cannot be called with confidence. This clonotype was sampled from an adult woman who had mild COVID-19 (a few samples of this study predate the infection). The sample titles of this study are shuffled in the database, so cell type and time point are left out; the donor was told from shared clones. The CDR3: CASSPGSEQFF. The nucleotides read TGTGCCAGCAGCCCCGGATCTGAGCAGTTCTTC.